This T cell receptor beta chain comes out of a study of Graves' ophthalmopathy and Graves' hyperthyroidism. Whole-study findings and limits: Using a 13-signature model, the authors split ophthalmopathy from stable hyperthyroidism, with around 85% sensitivity and approximately 80% specificity.

The authors amplified TCR beta CDR3 regions from RNA transcripts. RT-PCR with HTBI primers came first, then second-round multiplex PCR. TCRdb ran MiXCR on the multiplex PCR reads and lists one entry per CDR3 protein. The sample has 400,000 to 500,000 distinct CDR3 sequences, roughly 21% seen once. The CDR3 has 11 amino acids. With 2 bases removed from V and 8 bases from J, the gap between germline ends came to 6 bases. Absence of ophthalmopathy within 18 months of follow-up defined stable hyperthyroidism. This clonotype has ten or more counts. Antigen unknown. The origin of this receptor is a woman aged 18-29 years with stable Graves' hyperthyroidism. Sequenced: peripheral blood. The rearrangement uses TRBV12-3 or TRBV12-4 and TRBJ1-1, with D uncertain. Written as DNA, the CDR3 is TGTGCCAGCAGTTTAACCCGGGAAGCTTTCTTT. Its protein product is CASSLTREAFF.